The 7 T cell receptor beta chains listed next were all sequenced from one sample in a study of T cell responses to AZD1222 COVID-19 vaccine. Here immunoSEQ multiplex PCR was the method, and the copy in TCRdb shows in-frame clones only, minus some. The sample carries about 140,000 clones, 90% recorded once. Specimen: peripheral blood, collected 28 days after the second AZD1222 dose. The receptors stem from an adult who received the AZD1222 COVID-19 vaccine.

This clone has only one observation. The V gene is TRBV5-5, the J gene TRBJ2-2; 9 bases are shared with TRBD2. The trim removed 0 bases at V and 5 bases at J, leaving 2 bases unmatched. The CDR3 is 15 amino acids. The germline V gene has CDR1 SGHKS and CDR2 YYEKEE (reference sequence). The CDR3 loop reads CASSLGLAGTGELFF. The CDR3 DNA follows: TGTGCCAGCAGCTTGGGGCTAGCGGGGACCGGGGAGCTGTTTTTT.

Worth noting for this clone: The same CDR3 is also encoded by other DNA sequences in this sample. The chain uses TRBV7-2 and TRBJ1-5; D is perhaps TRBD1 (5 bases). The CDR3 contains 13 residues. V shed 3 bases and J shed 4 bases, with 7 bases lying between them. CDR1 SGHTA and CDR2 FQGNSA come from the germline V gene. CDR3 nucleotides: TGTGCCAGCAGCTTGGGGCCGAATCAGCCCCAGCATTTT. This translates into CASSLGPNQPQHF.

The V gene is TRBV5-6, the J gene TRBJ2-2, with D tentatively TRBD1 (6 bases). The CDR3 has 16 residues. Between the trimmed V and J ends, which lost 1 base and 5 bases, there was a span of 15 bases. Germline CDR1 reads SGHDT; CDR2 reads YYEEEE. CDR3 sequence reads: CASSLSQGRRTGELFF. The CDR3 DNA reads TGTGCCAGCAGCTTGTCTCAGGGGCGCCGAACCGGGGAGCTGTTTTTT.

The V call is TRBV24-1, the J call TRBJ2-2; 8 bases fit TRBD1. Germline values: CDR1 KGHDR, CDR2 SFDVKD. Trimming took 8 bases from V and 1 from J; bases not matched to a gene: 2. The CDR3 sequence is 14 residues long. This chain's CDR3 is CATTGQGNTGELFF. In DNA, the CDR3 is TGTGCCACCACCGGACAGGGGAACACCGGGGAGCTGTTTTTT.

In this sample, this clone turned up once. This chain links TRBV7-8 with TRBJ1-1, with D possibly being TRBD1 (6 bases). Germline CDR1 SGHVS, CDR2 FQNEAQ. Deletions cut 7 bases from V and 4 bases from J, with 19 bases between. The CDR3 is 15 amino acids. The CDR3 is CASNRWGQGSTEAFF. CDR3 DNA sequence: TGTGCCAGCAATCGTTGGGGGCAGGGGAGCACTGAAGCTTTCTTT.

In its sample, this clone was seen once. V gene TRBV6-5 combines with J gene TRBJ2-2, with D tentatively TRBD1 (6 bases). CDR3 length equals 14 residues. The germline V gene encodes CDR1 MNHEY and CDR2 SVGAGI. The germline V and J ends were trimmed by 7 bases and 4 bases, with 13 bases remaining between them. The CDR3 DNA reads TGTGCCAGCAACGTAGCAGGGGTCACCGGGGAGCTGTTTTTT. Translation gives CASNVAGVTGELFF.

The sample holds one count of this clone. The chain is built from TRBV29-1 and TRBJ2-1; 9 positions agree with TRBD1. CDR3 length equals 12 residues. After removal of 7 bases from V and 5 bases from J, the junction contained 3 bases not matched to a gene. Germline values: CDR1 SQVTM, CDR2 ANQGSEA. DNA for the CDR3: TGCAGCGCTGGGGACAGGGACAATGAGCAGTTCTTC. This translates into CSAGDRDNEQFF.